The clone carrying this TCR beta chain has just a few counts. The authors' processing: Estimated nucleated cell counts came from reference gene primer amplification. Sequencing was performed with immunoSEQ multiplex PCR; in TCRdb, only in-frame clones are kept and a portion is missing. The DNA was the basis for D and trimming; V, J and clone size are from that table. The sample has over 300,000 clones; over 75% are singletons. The data belong to a study of blood T cell repertoires in COVID-19. The wider study: Sites across the United States, Italy and Spain contributed samples from acute and convalescent COVID-19.

The germline gives CDR1 LGHDT, CDR2 YNNKEL (reference sequence). This CDR3 is built from 16 residues. Trimming removed 3 bases from V and 0 bases from J; junction bases left unmatched: 5. The receptor was derived from a human donor in a cohort sampled during active COVID-19. Sequenced: peripheral blood. V gene TRBV3-1 (or the pseudogene TRBV3-2) combines with J gene TRBJ1-1; 9 bases are a match to TRBD1. The CDR3: CASSQPGTGLNTEAFF. CDR3 in DNA: TGTGCCAGCAGCCAGCCCGGGACAGGGTTGAACACTGAAGCTTTCTTT.